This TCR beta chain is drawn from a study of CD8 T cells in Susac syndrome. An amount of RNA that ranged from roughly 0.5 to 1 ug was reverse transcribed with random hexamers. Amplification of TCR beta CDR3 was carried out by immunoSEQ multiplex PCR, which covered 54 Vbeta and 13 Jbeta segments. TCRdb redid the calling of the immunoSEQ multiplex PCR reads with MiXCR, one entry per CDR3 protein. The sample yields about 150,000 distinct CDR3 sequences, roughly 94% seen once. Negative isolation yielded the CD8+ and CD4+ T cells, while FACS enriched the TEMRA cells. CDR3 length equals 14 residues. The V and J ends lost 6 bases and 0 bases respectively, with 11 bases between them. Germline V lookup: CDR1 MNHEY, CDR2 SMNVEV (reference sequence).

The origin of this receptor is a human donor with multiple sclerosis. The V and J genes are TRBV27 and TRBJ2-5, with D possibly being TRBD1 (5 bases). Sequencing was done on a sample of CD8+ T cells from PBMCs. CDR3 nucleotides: TGTGCCAGCAGGAACAGGTCCTACCAAGAGACCCAGTACTTC. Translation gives CASRNRSYQETQYF.